The TCR beta chain described here comes from a study of molecular identifiers for immune sequencing clone quantification. For the study at large: Replicate experiments took RNA from around 18,000 or 91,000 naive CD8 cells, divided it five ways and sequenced four. Findings and limits, study-wide: Among effectors, clones above 20 RNA copies held over 98% of molecules; among naive cells, under 1%. Shared barcodes on identical TCR molecules could underestimate the sizes of highly expanded clones.

The authors built bulk TCR libraries by previously described methods with listed TCR primers. TCRdb reprocessed the PCR reads with MiXCR, giving one entry per CDR3 protein. The data hold approximately 590,000 distinct CDR3 sequences, with less than 30% observed a single time. On this clonotype itself: Antigen unknown. Given a much more abundant clone one base away, this may be a read error.

This sequence originates from a human donor in good health. Some libraries in this study had Jurkat cell RNA spiked in. What was sequenced was naive CD8+ T cells from blood, with Jurkat cell RNA spiked in. Documented subset: FACS-sorted CD8+CD4-CCR7+CD45RA+ naive T cells.

The CDR3 spells CSVETGARQETQYF. In nucleotides, the CDR3 is TGCAGCGTTGAAACCGGGGCCCGACAAGAGACCCAGTACTTC. The rearrangement joins TRBV29-1 to TRBJ2-5, with D possibly called TRBD1 or TRBD2 (5 bases each). From germline, CDR1 is SQVTM and CDR2 ANQGSEA. CDR3 length equals 14 residues. The V and J ends lost 2 bases and 2 bases respectively, with 12 bases between them.